Following are 23 T cell receptor beta chains from one sample sequenced in a study of T-cell memory formation after mild COVID-19 (dated by TCRdb to the early 2020s). Library preparation was by 5' RACE. TCRdb lists the instrument as Illumina NovaSeq 6000. The raw public data were reprocessed by TCRdb itself: fastp quality trimming at Q25, MiXCR clonotype calling, in-frame beta chains only. Entries that share a CDR3 protein sequence are merged under the most common genes and DNA. Recorded for this sample are roughly 150,000 distinct CDR3 sequences; roughly 13% of them occurred a single time. Jointly, the top ten make up about 3.6% of the sample. Sequencing was carried out using PBMCs or a T cell subset sorted from them (not recorded which). The receptors come from a man aged 18 to 29 who had mild COVID-19 (a few samples of this study predate the infection). The sample titles of this study are shuffled in the database, so cell type and time point are left out; the donor was told from shared clones.

V usage is TRBV5-1 and J usage is TRBJ1-3; a weak D match, TRBD1 (5 bases). V lost 4 bases and J 4 bases, leaving 15 bases between the germline ends. Germline CDR1 and CDR2: SGHRS and YFSETQ. This CDR3 is built from 15 residues. The CDR3 DNA follows: TGCGCCAGCAGCCCTTTCGGCGGGGCAGGAAACACCATATATTTT. Its translation: CASSPFGGAGNTIYF.

This clonotype has only a few counts. The chain employs TRBV27 and TRBJ1-2, with unresolved D. Germline CDR1 and CDR2: MNHEY and SMNVEV (reference sequence). The length of the CDR3 is 14 residues. Trimming took 2 bases from V and 3 from J, leaving 10 bases between them. The CDR3 DNA reads TGTGCCAGCAGTTTAAACGGTGCAGACTATGGCTACACCTTC. Its protein is CASSLNGADYGYTF.

At least ten counts were recorded for this clonotype. The chain carries TRBV2 and TRBJ2-3, with unresolved D. The CDR3 is 17 amino acids. V dropped 5 bases and J dropped 0 bases, with 18 bases sitting between them. CDR1 is SNHLY and CDR2 is FYNNEI in the germline V gene. CDR3 amino acids: CASSPFIEVLSTDTQYF. The CDR3 DNA is TGTGCCAGCAGTCCCTTTATCGAAGTATTGAGCACAGATACGCAGTATTTT.

This clonotype was counted between two and nine times. This chain connects TRBV24-1 to TRBJ2-5, with TRBD1 identical over 9 bases. Germline assignment: CDR1 KGHDR and CDR2 SFDVKD. Trimming removed 4 bases from V and 5 bases from J; junction bases left unmatched: 7. The CDR3 contains 15 residues. CDR3 nucleotide sequence: TGTGCCACCAGTGAGACCGGGACAGGGCTTGAGACCCAGTACTTC. Translating gives CATSETGTGLETQYF.

This chain uses TRBV9 with TRBJ2-5; D gene unclear. This CDR3 contains 17 residues. From germline, CDR1 is SGDLS and CDR2 YYNGEE. V lost 4 bases and J 3 bases, leaving 22 bases between the germline ends. Written as DNA, the CDR3 is TGTGCCAGCAGCCCAAGACTCGAAATGTGGGGTGAAGAGACCCAGTACTTC. It is translated as CASSPRLEMWGEETQYF.

This rearrangement joins TRBV5-5 to TRBJ2-6; the D is unclear. The ends were cut back, 4 bases at V and 2 bases at J, with 19 bases in the middle. Looked up from germline, CDR1 is SGHKS and CDR2 is YYEKEE (reference sequence). This CDR3 region has 18 residues. CDR3 in DNA: TGTGCCAGCAGCGCTGTCTATAGGGATCAGGCTGGGGCCAACGTCCTGACTTTC. This sequence encodes CASSAVYRDQAGANVLTF.

J is TRBJ2-2 and V is TRBV7-2; weak D call: TRBD2 (6 bases). V lost 5 bases, J lost 5 bases, and 12 bases lay in between. Germline CDR1 SGHTA, CDR2 FQGNSA. The CDR3 sequence is 14 residues long. The DNA for the CDR3 is TGTGCCAGCAGCGAGCAGGAGGGGACCGGGGAGCTGTTTTTT. Translated, it gives CASSEQEGTGELFF. Full variable domain (remainder filled in from reference TRBV7-2 and TRBJ2-2): GAGVSQSPSNKVTEKGKDVELRCDPISGHTALYWYRQSLGQGLEFLIYFQGNSAPDKSGLPSDRFSAERTGGSVSTLTIQRTQQEDSAVYLCASSEQEGTGELFFGEGSRLTVL.

The sample holds many counts of this clonotype. One junction end does not reproduce the germline sequence, and a read error may be involved. The chain joins TRBV4-3 to TRBJ1-2, with D perhaps TRBD1 (5 bases). CDR1 and CDR2 from the germline V gene are LGHNA and YSLEER. The CDR3 consists of 15 residues. The CDR3, as DNA: TGCGCCAGCAGCCAAGATTGGGGGGGGAACTCTGGCTACACCTTC. This sequence encodes CASSQDWGGNSGYTF.

V is TRBV7-9 and J is TRBJ2-3, with 7 nucleotides matching TRBD2. The V gene end was trimmed by 5 bases and the J gene end by 4 bases; junction bases not matched to a gene: 3. CDR3 length equals 13 residues. Germline values: CDR1 SEHNR, CDR2 FQNEAQ (reference sequence). CDR3 protein: CASSPGRADTQYF. Written as DNA, the CDR3 is TGTGCCAGCAGCCCGGGGAGGGCAGATACGCAGTATTTT. The complete variable domain, with remaining parts taken from reference TRBV7-9 and TRBJ2-3, reads DTGVSQNPRHKITKRGQNVTFRCDPISEHNRLYWYRQTLGQGPEFLTYFQNEAQLEKSRLLSDRFSAERPKGSFSTLEIQRTEQGDSAMYLCASSPGRADTQYFGPGTRLTVL.

This clonotype was seen a few times. This chain uses TRBV7-2 with TRBJ2-1, with D possibly matching TRBD1 (5 bases). The V and J ends lost 5 bases and 0 bases respectively, with 14 bases between them. Germline CDR1 and CDR2: SGHTA and FQGNSA. CDR3 length: 16 residues. CDR3 sequence: CASSPTGSSSYNEQFF. The CDR3 DNA is TGTGCCAGCAGCCCCACAGGCTCTAGCTCCTACAATGAGCAGTTCTTC.

This rearrangement joins TRBV12-3 or TRBV12-4 to TRBJ2-6, with a possible D match to TRBD2 (6 bases). This CDR3 is built from 20 residues. V shed 3 bases and J shed 1 base, with 22 bases lying between them. The CDR3 DNA sequence: TGTGCCAGCAGTTTTAAGTATCGGAGGGGTTTCGCTTCTGGGGCCAACGTCCTGACTTTC. Protein: CASSFKYRRGFASGANVLTF.

This chain joins TRBV20-1 and TRBJ2-5; D remains unclear. Germline CDR1 and CDR2: DFQATT and SNEGSKA (reference sequence). The ends were cut back, 4 bases at V and 1 base at J, with 16 bases in the middle. The CDR3 has 15 amino acids. CDR3 sequence reads: CSATAPAVVQETQYF. Here the CDR3 DNA reads TGCAGTGCTACCGCACCCGCGGTCGTCCAAGAGACCCAGTACTTC.

At least ten counts were recorded for this clonotype. The rearrangement links TRBV28 to TRBJ1-2; D remains ambiguous. This CDR3 is built from 14 residues. Germline V lookup: CDR1 MDHEN, CDR2 SYDVKM. The germline V and J ends were trimmed by 8 bases and 3 bases, with 16 bases remaining between them. The CDR3 DNA is TGTGCCAGCGCGGACCGGACGGTGTACTATGGCTACACCTTC. It encodes CASADRTVYYGYTF.

This clonotype was recorded many times. The chain has TRBV5-1 and TRBJ1-1; the D is unclear. The CDR3 loop spans 14 amino acids. From germline, CDR1 is SGHRS and CDR2 YFSETQ. Trimming stripped 1 base from V and 1 base from J, with 8 bases between. The CDR3 coding sequence is TGCGCCAGCAGCTTGAACGGTGCGAACACTGAAGCTTTCTTT. This translates into CASSLNGANTEAFF. The entire variable domain, with the rest obtained from reference TRBV5-1 and TRBJ1-1, is as follows: KAGVTQTPRYLIKTRGQQVTLSCSPISGHRSVSWYQQTPGQGLQFLFEYFSETQRNKGNFPGRFSGRQFSNSRSEMNVSTLELGDSALYLCASSLNGANTEAFFGQGTRLTVV.

The chain recombines TRBV6-6 with TRBJ1-1; D remains unclear. CDR1 and CDR2 (germline): MNHNY, SVGAGI (reference sequence). Deletions cut 0 bases from V and 10 bases from J, with 6 bases between. There are 11 residues in the CDR3. In DNA, the CDR3 is TGTGCCAGCAGTTACTCGAGTCTAGCTTTCTTT. Translating gives CASSYSSLAFF.

This clonotype was observed a handful of times. The chain uses TRBV5-1 and TRBJ2-5; 11 bases fit TRBD2. Trimming took 4 bases from V and 3 from J; bases not matched to a gene: 5. This CDR3 has 15 amino acids. The V gene's germline CDR1 is SGHRS and CDR2 YFSETQ. CDR3 DNA: TGCGCCAGCAGCCCGGAGGGACTAGCGGAAGAGACCCAGTACTTC. Its translation is CASSPEGLAEETQYF.

The chain has TRBV5-5 and TRBJ1-2; 7 bases are a match to TRBD1. The length of the CDR3 is 14 residues. Germline values: CDR1 SGHKS, CDR2 YYEKEE (reference sequence). V lost 4 bases to trimming and J lost 4 bases; unmatched junction nucleotides: 7. The CDR3 coding sequence is TGTGCCAGCAGCATAGGACAGGCCGTCTATGGCTACACCTTC. Translation gives CASSIGQAVYGYTF.

This clonotype was counted a few times. This chain joins TRBV5-1 and TRBJ2-1, with 11 bases aligning to TRBD2. Unmatched junction bases numbered 7, after V lost 4 bases and J lost 4 bases. The CDR3 runs to 16 residues. CDR1 and CDR2 from the germline V gene are SGHRS and YFSETQ. CDR3 in amino acids: CASSPRLAGIYNEQFF. The CDR3 region has the DNA TGCGCCAGCAGCCCTAGACTAGCGGGGATATACAATGAGCAGTTCTTC.

The chain combines TRBV7-9 with TRBJ2-7; perhaps D is TRBD1 or TRBD2 (5 bases each). V lost 5 bases to trimming and J lost 0 bases, with 17 bases between them. This CDR3 spans 16 amino acids. The germline V gene has CDR1 SEHNR and CDR2 FQNEAQ (reference sequence). The chain's CDR3 is CASSHSTGPVSYEQYV. In DNA form, the CDR3 reads TGTGCCAGCAGCCATTCAACGGGACCGGTCTCCTACGAGCAGTACGTC.

The chain combines TRBV11-2 with TRBJ1-2, with unresolved D. The length of the CDR3 is 14 residues. V shed 1 base and J shed 8 bases, with 14 bases lying between them. In germline, CDR1 is SGHAT, CDR2 FQNNGV. CDR3 amino acids: CASSLAPGLGGYTF. The CDR3 DNA follows: TGTGCCAGCAGCTTAGCTCCAGGCTTGGGCGGCTACACCTTC.

The chain employs TRBV7-8 and TRBJ2-2, with 7 bases fitting TRBD1. V trimming: 5 bases; J trimming: 7 bases; junction bases outside the gene matches: 4. Germline V gene data show CDR1 as SGHVS and CDR2 as FQNEAQ. The CDR3 is 13 amino acids. As DNA, the CDR3 is TGTGCCAGCAGCCCCCGGACAGGCGGGGAGCTGTTTTTT. Residues: CASSPRTGGELFF.

This clonotype was observed a few times. The V and J genes are TRBV5-1 and TRBJ2-2, with D tentatively TRBD2 (5 bases). The CDR3 runs to 13 residues. The V gene's germline CDR1 is SGHRS and CDR2 YFSETQ. V lost 2 bases, J lost 6 bases, and 8 bases lay in between. This CDR3 reads CASSLSSPGELFF. CDR3 coding DNA: TGCGCCAGCAGCTTATCTAGCCCCGGGGAGCTGTTTTTT.

This clonotype showed up many times. The V call is TRBV5-1, the J call TRBJ1-2, with TRBD1 as a possible D gene (5 bases). The V and J ends lost 2 bases and 6 bases respectively, with 17 bases between them. Germline V gives CDR1 SGHRS, CDR2 YFSETQ. CDR3 length equals 15 residues. CDR3 residues: CASSFGAGQGNGYTF. The CDR3 DNA follows: TGCGCCAGCAGCTTTGGCGCAGGGCAAGGAAATGGCTACACCTTC.